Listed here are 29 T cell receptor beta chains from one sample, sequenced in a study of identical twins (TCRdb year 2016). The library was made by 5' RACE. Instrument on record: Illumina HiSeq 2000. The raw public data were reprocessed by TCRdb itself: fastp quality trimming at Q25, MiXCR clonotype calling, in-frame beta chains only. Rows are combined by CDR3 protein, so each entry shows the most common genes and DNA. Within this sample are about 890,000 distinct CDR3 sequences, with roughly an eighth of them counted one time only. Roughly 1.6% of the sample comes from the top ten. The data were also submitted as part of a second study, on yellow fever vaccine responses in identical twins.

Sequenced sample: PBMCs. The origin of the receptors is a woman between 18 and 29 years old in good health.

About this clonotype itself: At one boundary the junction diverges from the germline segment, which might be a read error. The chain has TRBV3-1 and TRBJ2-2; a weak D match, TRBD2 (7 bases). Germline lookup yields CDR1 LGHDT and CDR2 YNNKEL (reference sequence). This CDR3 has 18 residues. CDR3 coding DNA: TGTGCCTGCAGTACCCAAGGTGGGGGGGGCCTGGGTACCGGGGAGCTGTTTTTT. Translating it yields CACSTQGGGGLGTGELFF.

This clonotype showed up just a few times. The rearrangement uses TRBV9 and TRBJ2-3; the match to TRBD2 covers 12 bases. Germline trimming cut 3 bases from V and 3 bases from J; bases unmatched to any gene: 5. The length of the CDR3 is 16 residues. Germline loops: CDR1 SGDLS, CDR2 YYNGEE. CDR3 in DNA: TGTGCCAGCAGCGCTGGACTAGCGGGATTAACAGATACGCAGTATTTT. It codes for CASSAGLAGLTDTQYF.

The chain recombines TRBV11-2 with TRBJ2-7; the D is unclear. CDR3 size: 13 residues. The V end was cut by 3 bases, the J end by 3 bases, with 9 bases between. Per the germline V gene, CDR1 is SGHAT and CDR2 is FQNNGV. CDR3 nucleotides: TGTGCCAGCAGCTTTGGCCTAATCTACGAGCAGTACGTC. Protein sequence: CASSFGLIYEQYV.

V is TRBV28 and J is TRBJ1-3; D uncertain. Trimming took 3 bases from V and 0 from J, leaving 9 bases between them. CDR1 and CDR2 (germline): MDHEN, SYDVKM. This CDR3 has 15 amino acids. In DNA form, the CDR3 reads TGTGCCAGCAGTTTCCAGCCCTACTCTGGAAACACCATATATTTT. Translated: CASSFQPYSGNTIYF.

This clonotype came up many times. CDR3 sequence reads: CATSPPVLAGSTGELFF. The CDR3 coding sequence is TGTGCCACCAGTCCCCCGGTGCTAGCGGGTTCCACCGGGGAGCTGTTTTTT. The chain couples TRBV24-1 to TRBJ2-2; 8 bases match TRBD2. The length of the CDR3 is 17 residues. The germline V gene encodes CDR1 KGHDR and CDR2 SFDVKD. With V trimmed by 6 bases and J by 4 bases, 12 bases remained unmatched.

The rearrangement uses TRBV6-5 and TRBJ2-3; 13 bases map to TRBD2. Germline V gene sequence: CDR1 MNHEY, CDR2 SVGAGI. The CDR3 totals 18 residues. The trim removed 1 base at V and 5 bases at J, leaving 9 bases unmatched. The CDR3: CASSYFSTSGGQRDTQYF. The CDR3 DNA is TGTGCCAGCAGTTACTTCTCGACTAGCGGGGGGCAGAGAGATACGCAGTATTTT.

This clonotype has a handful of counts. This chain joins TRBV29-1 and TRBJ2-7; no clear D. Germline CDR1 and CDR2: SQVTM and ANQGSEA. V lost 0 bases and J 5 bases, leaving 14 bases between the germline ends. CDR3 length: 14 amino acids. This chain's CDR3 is CSVEDQGSGDEQYF. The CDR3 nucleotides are TGCAGCGTTGAAGATCAAGGTTCGGGCGACGAGCAGTACTTC.

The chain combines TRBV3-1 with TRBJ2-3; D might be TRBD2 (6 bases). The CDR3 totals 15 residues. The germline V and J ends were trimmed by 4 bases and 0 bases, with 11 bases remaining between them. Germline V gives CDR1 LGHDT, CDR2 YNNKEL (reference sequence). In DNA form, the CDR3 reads TGTGCCAGCAGCCCAAGTGCGGGAAGCACAGATACGCAGTATTTT. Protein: CASSPSAGSTDTQYF.

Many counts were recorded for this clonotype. The CDR3 loop is CASSLSRDSPLHF. As DNA, the CDR3 is TGCGCCAGCAGCTTAAGCAGGGACTCACCCCTCCACTTT. V gene TRBV5-1 combines with J gene TRBJ1-6, with D perhaps matching TRBD1 (5 bases). Germline CDR1 is SGHRS and CDR2 is YFSETQ. Between the trimmed V and J ends, which lost 2 bases and 10 bases, there was a span of 10 bases. The CDR3 covers 13 residues.

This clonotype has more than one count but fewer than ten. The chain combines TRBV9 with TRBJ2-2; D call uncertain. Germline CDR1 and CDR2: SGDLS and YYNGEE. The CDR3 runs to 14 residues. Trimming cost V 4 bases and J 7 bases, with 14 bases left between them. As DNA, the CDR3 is TGTGCCAGCAGCTCCCGACCCTTGGGCGGGGAGCTGTTTTTT. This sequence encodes CASSSRPLGGELFF.

The CDR3 here is CASSEVSSGSVPSYEQYF. The CDR3 nucleotides read TGTGCCAGCAGTGAAGTGTCTAGCGGGTCGGTTCCATCCTACGAGCAGTACTTC. The rearrangement joins TRBV2 to TRBJ2-7; 8 nucleotides align to TRBD2. The CDR3 is 18 residues long. J was trimmed by 1 base and V by 1 base; bases with no gene match: 12. Germline V gene sequence: CDR1 SNHLY, CDR2 FYNNEI. The full variable domain, its missing parts supplied by reference TRBV2 and TRBJ2-7, is EPEVTQTPSHQVTQMGQEVILRCVPISNHLYFYWYRQILGQKVEFLVSFYNNEISEKSEIFDDQFSVERPDGSNFTLKIRSTKLEDSAMYFCASSEVSSGSVPSYEQYFGPGTRLTVT.

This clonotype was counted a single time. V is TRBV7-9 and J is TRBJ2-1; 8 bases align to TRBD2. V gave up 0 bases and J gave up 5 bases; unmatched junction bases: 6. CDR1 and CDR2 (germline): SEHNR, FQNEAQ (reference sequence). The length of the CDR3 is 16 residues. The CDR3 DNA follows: TGTGCCAGCAGCTTAGCCCTCAGCGGGAGAGACAATGAGCAGTTCTTC. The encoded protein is CASSLALSGRDNEQFF.

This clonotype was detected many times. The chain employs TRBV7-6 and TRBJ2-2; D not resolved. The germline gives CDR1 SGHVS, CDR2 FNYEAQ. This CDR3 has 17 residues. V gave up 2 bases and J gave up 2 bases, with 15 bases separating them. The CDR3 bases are TGTGCCAGCAGCTTATATGAGTGGGGTGGAAACACCGGGGAGCTGTTTTTT. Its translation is CASSLYEWGGNTGELFF.

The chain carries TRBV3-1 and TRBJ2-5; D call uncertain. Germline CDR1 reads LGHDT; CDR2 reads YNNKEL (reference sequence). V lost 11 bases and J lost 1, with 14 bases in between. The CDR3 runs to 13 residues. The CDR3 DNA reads TGTGCCTTACGACAAGCCGTCCAAGAGACCCAGTACTTC. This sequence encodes CALRQAVQETQYF.

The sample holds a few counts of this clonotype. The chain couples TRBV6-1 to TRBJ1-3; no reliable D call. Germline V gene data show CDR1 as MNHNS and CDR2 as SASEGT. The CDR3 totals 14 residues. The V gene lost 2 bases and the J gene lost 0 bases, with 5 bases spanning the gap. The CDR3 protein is CASSEQNSGNTIYF. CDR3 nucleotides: TGTGCCAGCAGTGAACAAAACTCTGGAAACACCATATATTTT.

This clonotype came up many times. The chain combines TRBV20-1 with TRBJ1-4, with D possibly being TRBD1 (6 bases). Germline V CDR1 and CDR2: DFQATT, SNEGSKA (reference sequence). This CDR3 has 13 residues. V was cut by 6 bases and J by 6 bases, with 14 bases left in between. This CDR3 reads CSAPQGRDEKLFF. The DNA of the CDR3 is TGCAGTGCCCCACAGGGAAGGGATGAAAAACTGTTTTTT.

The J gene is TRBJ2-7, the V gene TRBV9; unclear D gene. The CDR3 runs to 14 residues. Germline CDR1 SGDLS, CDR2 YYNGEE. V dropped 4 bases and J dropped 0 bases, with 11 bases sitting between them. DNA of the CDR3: TGTGCCAGCAGCCCCGATCTACCCTCCTACGAGCAGTACTTC. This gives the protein CASSPDLPSYEQYF.

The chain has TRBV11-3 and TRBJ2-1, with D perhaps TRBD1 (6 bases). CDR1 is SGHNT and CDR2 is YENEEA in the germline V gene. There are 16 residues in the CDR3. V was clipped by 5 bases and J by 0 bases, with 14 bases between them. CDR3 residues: CASSSWTAFSYNEQFF. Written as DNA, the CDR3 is TGTGCCAGCAGCAGCTGGACAGCCTTCTCCTACAATGAGCAGTTCTTC.

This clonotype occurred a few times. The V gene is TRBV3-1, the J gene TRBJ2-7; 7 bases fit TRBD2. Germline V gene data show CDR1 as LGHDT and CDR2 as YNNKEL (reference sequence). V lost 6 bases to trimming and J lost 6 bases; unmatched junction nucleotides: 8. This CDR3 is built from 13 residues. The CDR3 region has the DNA TGTGCCAGCAGTTCGACTAGCTCGGGCGAGCAGTACTTC. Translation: CASSSTSSGEQYF.

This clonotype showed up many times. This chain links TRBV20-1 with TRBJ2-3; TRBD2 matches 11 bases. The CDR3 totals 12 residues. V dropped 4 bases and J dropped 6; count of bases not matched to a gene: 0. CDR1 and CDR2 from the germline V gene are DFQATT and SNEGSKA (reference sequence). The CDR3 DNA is TGCAGTGCTACTAGCGGGAGGGATACGCAGTATTTT. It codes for CSATSGRDTQYF.

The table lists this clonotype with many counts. CDR3 nucleotides: TGTGCCAGCAGTTCAAAAGACGGGGGGAATTCACCCCTCCACTTT. Protein: CASSSKDGGNSPLHF. This chain links TRBV25-1 with TRBJ1-6; tentatively, D is TRBD1 (5 bases). V lost 5 bases and J lost 7, with 15 bases in between. Germline V CDR1 and CDR2: MGHDK, SYGVNS. CDR3 length: 15 amino acids.

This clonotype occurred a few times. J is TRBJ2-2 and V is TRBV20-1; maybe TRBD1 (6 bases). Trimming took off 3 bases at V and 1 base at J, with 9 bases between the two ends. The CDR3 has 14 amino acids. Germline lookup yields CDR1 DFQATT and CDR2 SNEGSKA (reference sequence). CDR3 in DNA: TGCAGTGCTAGTAGCAGGGGGAACACCGGGGAGCTGTTTTTT. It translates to CSASSRGNTGELFF.

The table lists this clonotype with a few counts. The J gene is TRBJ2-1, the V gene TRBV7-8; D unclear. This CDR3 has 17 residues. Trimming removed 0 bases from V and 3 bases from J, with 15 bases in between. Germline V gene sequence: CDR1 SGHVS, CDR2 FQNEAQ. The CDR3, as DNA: TGTGCCAGCAGCTTAGCCCCCGGCCCCAACGTCTACAATGAGCAGTTCTTC. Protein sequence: CASSLAPGPNVYNEQFF.

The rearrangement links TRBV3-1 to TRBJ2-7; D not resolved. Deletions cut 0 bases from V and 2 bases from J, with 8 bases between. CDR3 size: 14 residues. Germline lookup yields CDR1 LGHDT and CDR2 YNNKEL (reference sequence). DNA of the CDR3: TGTGCCAGCAGCCAAGATATTATTACCTACGAGCAGTACTTC. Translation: CASSQDIITYEQYF.

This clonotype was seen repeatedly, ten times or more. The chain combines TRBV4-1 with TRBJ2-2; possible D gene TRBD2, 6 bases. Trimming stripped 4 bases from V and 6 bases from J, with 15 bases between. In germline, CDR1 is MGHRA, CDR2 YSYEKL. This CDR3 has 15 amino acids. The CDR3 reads CASSLNGGIPGELFF. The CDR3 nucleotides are TGCGCCAGCAGCCTCAATGGGGGGATCCCCGGGGAGCTGTTTTTT.

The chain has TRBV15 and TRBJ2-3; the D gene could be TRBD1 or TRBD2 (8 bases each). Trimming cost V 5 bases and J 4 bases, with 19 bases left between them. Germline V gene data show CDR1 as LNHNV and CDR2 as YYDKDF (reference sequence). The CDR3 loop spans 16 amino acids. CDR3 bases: TGTGCCACCAGCGCCCAAGTAGCGGGACAGGCAGATACGCAGTATTTT. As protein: CATSAQVAGQADTQYF.

In DNA form, the CDR3 reads TGCGCCAGCAGCCCCGCAGGGTTGGGAACCCAAGAGACCCAGTACTTC. It yields the protein CASSPAGLGTQETQYF. The chain couples TRBV5-1 to TRBJ2-5; D might be TRBD1 (5 bases). Trimming cost V 4 bases and J 1 base, with 17 bases left between them. The CDR3 sequence is 16 residues long. Germline V gene lookup returns CDR1 SGHRS and CDR2 YFSETQ.

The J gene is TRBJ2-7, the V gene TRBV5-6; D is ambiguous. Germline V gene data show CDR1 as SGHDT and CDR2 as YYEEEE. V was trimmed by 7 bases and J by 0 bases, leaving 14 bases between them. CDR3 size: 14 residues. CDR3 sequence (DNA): TGTGCCAGCGGCCCGAGGTTTCACTCCTACGAGCAGTACGTC. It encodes CASGPRFHSYEQYV.

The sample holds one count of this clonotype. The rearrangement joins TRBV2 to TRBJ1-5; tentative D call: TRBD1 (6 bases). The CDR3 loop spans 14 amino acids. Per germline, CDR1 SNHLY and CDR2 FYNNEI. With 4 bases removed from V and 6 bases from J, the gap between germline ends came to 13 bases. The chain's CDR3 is CASSAGGQGQPQHF. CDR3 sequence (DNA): TGTGCCAGCAGTGCTGGGGGCCAGGGTCAGCCCCAGCATTTT.